The 14 T cell receptor beta chains below come from one sample, sequenced in a study of T cell responses to AZD1222 COVID-19 vaccine. TCRdb's copy holds only in-frame clones and misses some; the assay was immunoSEQ multiplex PCR. This table holds about 270,000 clones, 94% found once. Sample: peripheral blood, taken 28 days after the second AZD1222 dose. All receptors come from an adult who received the AZD1222 COVID-19 vaccine.

The chain employs TRBV27 and TRBJ1-6; the D gene is possibly TRBD1 (5 bases). Germline CDR1 reads MNHEY; CDR2 reads SMNVEV (reference sequence). V lost 6 bases and J 13 bases, leaving 16 bases between the germline ends. This CDR3 is 13 amino acids long. The CDR3 coding sequence is TGTGCCAGCAGCCTTAGAGACAGCCGGCCCCTCCACTTT. It encodes CASSLRDSRPLHF.

The sample holds one count of this clone. The J gene is TRBJ1-2, the V gene TRBV4-3; perhaps TRBD1 as D (5 bases). CDR1 and CDR2 from the germline V gene are LGHNA and YSLEER. This CDR3 is built from 15 residues. V was cut by 0 bases and J by 4 bases, with 12 bases left in between. CDR3 sequence reads: CASSQDGGHSYGYTF. The CDR3 DNA is TGCGCCAGCAGCCAAGATGGTGGACACAGCTATGGCTACACCTTC.

This clone appeared a few times. The chain employs TRBV28 and TRBJ1-2; the match to TRBD1 covers 8 bases. Trimming at V came to 7 bases and at J to 4 bases, leaving 17 bases not matched to a gene. CDR3 length: 17 residues. Germline values: CDR1 MDHEN, CDR2 SYDVKM. In nucleotides, the CDR3 is TGTGCCAGCACTCTAAATGCAGGGGGCGGGTGGGGCTATGGCTACACCTTC. Encoded protein: CASTLNAGGGWGYGYTF.

The V and J genes are TRBV28 and TRBJ1-3; a weak D match, TRBD1 (5 bases). This CDR3 comprises 13 residues. Germline loops: CDR1 MDHEN, CDR2 SYDVKM. Trimming stripped 5 bases from V and 4 bases from J, with 9 bases between. CDR3 amino acids: CASSRGGGNTIYF. In DNA form, the CDR3 reads TGTGCCAGCAGTCGGGGGGGAGGAAACACCATATATTTT. Variable domain in full (rest from reference TRBV28 and TRBJ1-3): DVKVTQSSRYLVKRTGEKVFLECVQDMDHENMFWYRQDPGLGLRLIYFSYDVKMKEKGDIPEGYSVSREKKERFSLILESASTNQTSMYLCASSRGGGNTIYFGEGSWLTVV.

The V and J genes are TRBV7-9 and TRBJ2-5; possibly TRBD1 or TRBD2 for D (5 bases each). The CDR3 is 16 residues long. Germline values: CDR1 SEHNR, CDR2 FQNEAQ (reference sequence). Trimming removed 5 bases from V and 3 bases from J, with 19 bases in between. CDR3 nucleotide sequence: TGTGCCAGCAGCCCACTGTGGGGGAGACCCGAAGAGACCCAGTACTTC. It translates to CASSPLWGRPEETQYF.

The V and J genes are TRBV2 and TRBJ2-5; 7 bases line up with TRBD1. V gave up 4 bases and J gave up 4 bases; unmatched junction bases: 3. Germline CDR1 SNHLY, CDR2 FYNNEI. The CDR3 extends over 13 amino acids. The CDR3 region has the DNA TGTGCCAGCAGTGCCCACAGGGGAGAGACCCAGTACTTC. Residues: CASSAHRGETQYF.

The chain recombines TRBV3-1 (or the pseudogene TRBV3-2) with TRBJ2-7; D may match TRBD1 or TRBD2 (5 bases each). Germline CDR1 is LGHDT and CDR2 is YNNKEL (reference sequence). This CDR3 spans 15 amino acids. V lost 1 base, J lost 3 bases, and 13 bases lay in between. CDR3 amino acids: CASSQAGTGIYEQYF. In DNA, the CDR3 is TGTGCCAGCAGCCAAGCTGGGACCGGAATCTACGAGCAGTACTTC.

This sequence joins TRBV14 and TRBJ2-7; 7 bases match TRBD1. This CDR3 spans 15 amino acids. With 2 bases clipped from V and 0 bases from J, the junction kept 4 bases outside the gene matches. Germline CDR1 and CDR2: SGHDN and FVKESK. CDR3 region: CASSQQTGSSYEQYF. Here the CDR3 DNA reads TGTGCCAGCAGCCAACAGACAGGGAGCTCCTACGAGCAGTACTTC.

The chain employs TRBV30 and TRBJ1-1; D gene ambiguous. Between the trimmed V and J ends, which lost 3 bases and 8 bases, there was a span of 13 bases. The CDR3 covers 12 residues. Germline-derived CDR1 and CDR2 are GTSNPN and SVGIG (reference sequence). In DNA form, the CDR3 reads TGTGCCTGGAGCGCCGGGAAAAGGGAAGCTTTCTTT. This encodes CAWSAGKREAFF.

The sample holds one count of this clone. V usage is TRBV27 and J usage is TRBJ2-7, with a tentative D call TRBD2 (6 bases). Trimming took 10 bases from V and 2 from J, leaving 21 bases between them. Germline-derived CDR1 and CDR2 are MNHEY and SMNVEV (reference sequence). The CDR3 has 15 amino acids. CDR3 sequence (DNA): TGTGCCACCTCCTTGTTGGGAGGCAGGACCTACGAGCAGTACTTC. Protein product: CATSLLGGRTYEQYF.

The genes are TRBV3-1 (or the pseudogene TRBV3-2) and TRBJ2-5; D not certain. There are 12 residues in the CDR3. The germline V gene encodes CDR1 LGHDT and CDR2 YNNKEL (reference sequence). Between the trimmed V and J ends, which lost 0 bases and 7 bases, there was a span of 6 bases. This chain's CDR3 is CASSQDLRTQYF. For the CDR3, the DNA is TGTGCCAGCAGCCAAGATCTTCGGACCCAGTACTTC.

This clone was seen a single time. The CDR3: CASSEPGMNTEAFF. For the CDR3, the DNA is TGTGCCAGCAGTGAACCCGGGATGAACACTGAAGCTTTCTTT. The chain combines TRBV6-1 with TRBJ1-1; no clear D gene. Trimming removed 2 bases from V and 0 bases from J, with 7 bases in between. The CDR3 consists of 14 residues. Per the germline V gene, CDR1 is MNHNS and CDR2 is SASEGT.

Written as DNA, the CDR3 is TGCAGCGGGGCCAGGGGGAACGAGCAGTACTTC. Translated: CSGARGNEQYF. The J gene is TRBJ2-7, the V gene TRBV29-1, with 7 positions matching TRBD1. Looked up from germline, CDR1 is SQVTM and CDR2 is ANQGSEA. This CDR3 region has 11 residues. With 7 bases clipped from V and 5 bases from J, the junction kept 5 bases outside the gene matches.

CDR3 DNA: TGTGCCAGCGGGCTGGGGGCGAACACCGGGGAGCTGTTTTTT. Translated: CASGLGANTGELFF. The V call is TRBV28, the J call TRBJ2-2, with D possibly called TRBD1 or TRBD2 (5 bases each). Germline V gene data show CDR1 as MDHEN and CDR2 as SYDVKM. CDR3 length: 14 residues. V shed 8 bases and J shed 0 bases, with 10 bases lying between them.